This T cell receptor beta chain originates from a study of cytomegalovirus exposure and HLA in healthy donors. Regarding the study as a whole: The study reported that TCR beta sequences accurately predicted HLA-A and HLA-B alleles in most subjects. The study carried out a later analysis of TCR beta sequences. It associated approximately 17,000 of them with specific HLA alleles at a false discovery rate of 0.05.

Comment on this clone: Its antigen is currently unknown.

J was trimmed by 2 bases and V by 2 bases; bases with no gene match: 2. The CDR3 length is 15 residues. Germline V gives CDR1 SGHRS, CDR2 YFSETQ. PCR amplification relied on 60 Vbeta primers (plus 13 Jbeta primers). The protocol was immunoSEQ multiplex PCR, while the TCRdb copy is restricted to in-frame clones and leaves out a portion. Among some 41,000 clones listed, 60% to 70% were seen once. The chain combines TRBV5-1 with TRBJ2-3, with 10 bases fitting TRBD2. This sequence originates from a man aged 40-49 years in good health and CMV-seronegative. The source material was PBMCs. The CDR3 spells CASSLSGGATDTQYF. As DNA, the CDR3 is TGCGCCAGCAGCTTAAGCGGGGGGGCCACAGATACGCAGTATTTT.